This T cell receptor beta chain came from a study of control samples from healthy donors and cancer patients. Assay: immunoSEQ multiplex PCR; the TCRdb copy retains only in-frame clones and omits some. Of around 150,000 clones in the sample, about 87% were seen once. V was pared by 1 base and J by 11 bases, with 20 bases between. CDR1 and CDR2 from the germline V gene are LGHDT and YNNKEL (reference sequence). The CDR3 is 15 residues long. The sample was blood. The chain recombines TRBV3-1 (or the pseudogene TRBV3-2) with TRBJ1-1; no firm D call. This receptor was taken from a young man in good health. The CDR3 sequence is CASSQGSLAAPAAFF. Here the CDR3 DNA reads TGTGCCAGCAGCCAAGGATCGCTGGCGGCCCCGGCGGCTTTCTTT.